The clone carrying this T cell receptor (beta chain) was detected a few times. In germline, CDR1 is GTSNPN, CDR2 SVGIG (reference sequence). The CDR3 length is 13 residues. V lost 2 bases, J lost 8 bases, and 5 bases stayed unmatched. 60 Vbeta and 13 Jbeta primers were used in PCR. TCRdb keeps only in-frame clones here, not all; method: immunoSEQ multiplex PCR. The sample includes 100,000 to 150,000 clones, more than 9% of them seen just once. The data derive from a study of cytomegalovirus exposure and HLA in healthy donors. The source of this sequence is a woman in her late teens or twenties in good health and CMV-seropositive. This chain links TRBV30 with TRBJ1-2, with 10 positions matching TRBD1. The sequencing input was PBMCs. The CDR3 bases are TGTGCCTGGAGTCGGACAGGGGGTAGGGGCTACACCTTC. Translating it yields CAWSRTGGRGYTF. Based on the CDR3 plus reference TRBV30 and TRBJ1-2, the full variable domain is SQTIHQWPATLVQPVGSPLSLECTVEGTSNPNLYWYRQAAGRGLQLLFYSVGIGQISSEVPQNLSASRPQDRQFILSSKKLLLSDSGFYLCAWSRTGGRGYTFGSGTRLTVV.